This entry describes one T cell receptor (beta chain). The antigen is not known. One end of the junction varies from germline; a read error may be responsible. The authors made TCR beta cDNA from around 500 ng total RNA with a constant-region primer. Researchers made the TCR beta libraries by running three nested multiplex PCR rounds with slightly modified ARM-PCR. The first two PCR rounds, roughly 11 cycles each, used TRBV1-TRBV30 forward primers and a C-beta reverse primer. TCRdb re-derived calls from the multiplex PCR reads in MiXCR, one entry per CDR3 protein. The sample consists of about 120,000 distinct CDR3 sequences, around 65% of them appearing once. DNA and RNA were both co-extracted from approximately 20-30 mg of bulk tissue that had not been sorted. The patients carried chronic HBV infection and had received no treatment. The entry originates in a study of tumor-infiltrating lymphocytes in primary liver carcinoma. Broader study findings: Blood trailed tumors significantly in top-250-clone fraction (p = 0.039).

The CDR3 has 16 amino acids. CDR1 MDHEN and CDR2 SYDVKM come from the germline V gene. The clonotype was recovered from a woman in her sixties with primary liver carcinoma and hepatitis B virus infection. Sequenced: tumor-adjacent normal liver tissue. This rearrangement joins TRBV28 to TRBJ2-4; D ambiguous. CDR3 in amino acids: CASSPSCVAEENIQYF. CDR3 bases: TGTGCTAGCAGTCCCTCCTGCGTCGCCGAGGAAAACATTCAGTACTTC.